Presented here are 10 T cell receptor beta chains from one specimen sequenced in a study of shared clonotypes between healthy human individuals. The method was immunoSEQ multiplex PCR; TCRdb's version includes in-frame clones alone and lacks a portion of them. The sample lists millions of clones; over 85% were seen once. CD45RO-negative, CCR7-selected cells formed the naive CD8 fraction, which excluded terminally differentiated effector memory CD45RA+ cells. The sequencing sample was made of naive CD8+ T cells sorted from blood. The receptors were sampled from a man aged 18 to 30 in good health.

The chain links TRBV5-1 to TRBJ2-1; TRBD2 matches 9 bases. CDR3 length: 16 residues. Losses at the gene ends were 4 bases for V and 5 bases for J; bases not matched to a gene: 10. The germline CDR1 and CDR2 sequences are SGHRS and YFSETQ. The CDR3 sequence is CASSPRGLAGDNEQFF. CDR3 bases: TGCGCCAGCAGCCCCCGCGGGTTAGCGGGGGACAATGAGCAGTTCTTC.

The chain couples TRBV7-9 to TRBJ2-2; D gene ambiguous. V was shortened by 0 bases and J by 0 bases, with 5 bases between the two germline ends. The CDR3 totals 15 residues. CDR1 is SEHNR and CDR2 is FQNEAQ in the germline V gene (reference sequence). The CDR3 protein is CASSLATANTGELFF. The CDR3 DNA reads TGTGCCAGCAGCTTAGCGACGGCGAACACCGGGGAGCTGTTTTTT.

The genes are TRBV2 and TRBJ1-6; D remains unclear. Germline CDR1 reads SNHLY; CDR2 reads FYNNEI. The CDR3 runs to 15 residues. V lost 3 bases to trimming and J lost 7 bases, with 13 bases between them. This chain's CDR3 is CASSDHPSGNSPLHF. Here the CDR3 DNA reads TGTGCCAGCAGTGATCACCCCTCGGGCAATTCACCCCTCCACTTT.

The chain carries TRBV15 and TRBJ2-7; 9 nucleotides agree with TRBD1. After removal of 0 bases from V and 4 bases from J, the junction contained 7 bases not matched to a gene. The CDR3 covers 16 residues. CDR1 and CDR2 from the germline V gene are LNHNV and YYDKDF (reference sequence). The CDR3 nucleotides read TGTGCCACCAGCAGAGATGGGACAGGGTGGCAGTACGAGCAGTACTTC. Translated, it gives CATSRDGTGWQYEQYF.

This clone was counted a single time. The V gene is TRBV7-9, the J gene TRBJ2-1; 12 bases line up with TRBD1. Germline loops: CDR1 SEHNR, CDR2 FQNEAQ (reference sequence). Trimming at V came to 5 bases and at J to 7 bases, leaving 6 bases not matched to a gene. The CDR3 contains 15 residues. The CDR3 loop reads CASSPGTGGENEQFF. The CDR3 nucleotides are TGTGCCAGCAGCCCCGGGACAGGGGGCGAAAATGAGCAGTTCTTC. Full variable domain (missing parts from reference TRBV7-9 and TRBJ2-1): DTGVSQNPRHKITKRGQNVTFRCDPISEHNRLYWYRQTLGQGPEFLTYFQNEAQLEKSRLLSDRFSAERPKGSFSTLEIQRTEQGDSAMYLCASSPGTGGENEQFFGPGTRLTVL.

The chain combines TRBV4-3 with TRBJ1-2; maybe TRBD1 (6 bases). The germline gives CDR1 LGHNA, CDR2 YSLEER. This CDR3 contains 15 residues. Trimming cost V 0 bases and J 0 bases, with 8 bases left between them. CDR3 amino acids: CASSQEDSPNYGYTF. The CDR3 region has the DNA TGCGCCAGCAGCCAAGAGGACAGTCCTAACTATGGCTACACCTTC.

The V call is TRBV10-3, the J call TRBJ1-2; no definite D call. The CDR3 is made up of 16 amino acids. In germline, CDR1 is ENHRY, CDR2 SYGVKD. With 10 bases removed from V and 4 bases from J, the gap between germline ends came to 25 bases. This CDR3 is CATHIGRDLPSYGYTF. In DNA, the CDR3 is TGTGCCACCCACATCGGCAGAGACCTTCCTAGCTATGGCTACACCTTC.

This sequence joins TRBV11-2 and TRBJ2-5; 7 bases agree with TRBD2. CDR1 is SGHAT, CDR2 FQNNGV, per germline. The trim removed 7 bases at V and 5 bases at J, leaving 19 bases unmatched. The CDR3 has 17 amino acids. The CDR3: CASTQGSGAPVLETQYF. The CDR3, as DNA: TGTGCCAGCACCCAAGGGAGCGGGGCCCCTGTTCTGGAGACCCAGTACTTC. The complete variable domain, with remaining parts taken from reference TRBV11-2 and TRBJ2-5, reads EAGVAQSPRYKIIEKRQSVAFWCNPISGHATLYWYQQILGQGPKLLIQFQNNGVVDDSQLPKDRFSAERLKGVDSTLKIQPAKLEDSAVYLCASTQGSGAPVLETQYFGPGTRLLVL.

This clone occurred once. The chain has TRBV27 and TRBJ2-7, with unresolved D. Germline V gene data show CDR1 as MNHEY and CDR2 as SMNVEV (reference sequence). V was clipped by 5 bases and J by 2 bases, with 13 bases between them. The CDR3 is 14 residues long. CDR3 DNA sequence: TGTGCCAGCAGTCCCCTCAGCTGGACCTACGAGCAGTACTTC. Encoded protein: CASSPLSWTYEQYF.

The CDR3 DNA reads TGCAGCGTTGAAGATTTCGAGGGAGCTAACTATGGCTACACCTTC. Translated: CSVEDFEGANYGYTF. V gene TRBV29-1 combines with J gene TRBJ1-2; D gene ambiguous. Germline V gene sequence: CDR1 SQVTM, CDR2 ANQGSEA. This CDR3 has 15 amino acids. V shed 0 bases and J shed 0 bases, with 11 bases lying between them.